This is a list of T cell receptor beta chains from one sample in a study of OX40 agonist ivuxolimab in advanced cancers. Data came from immunoSEQ multiplex PCR; TCRdb stores just in-frame clones and leaves some out. The repertoire holds approximately 77,000 clones, around nine tenths seen once, with roughly 4.9% in the top ten. The material sequenced was CD4+ or CD8+ T cells sorted from blood, taken in a trial of the OX40 agonist ivuxolimab. The receptors shown here come from an adult with an advanced solid tumor such as melanoma, head and neck, liver or kidney cancer. The CDR3 runs from the conserved cysteine through the conserved F or W. D genes are given only for firm matches. Only some rows state a clone size, as once, few, many or a class for expanded clones.

d_gene	abundance	j_gene	v_gene	CDR3nt	CDR3aa
TRBD2	-	TRBJ2-5	TRBV6-1	TGTGCCAGCAGTGCCGGGACTAGCAGGAGGGAGACCCAGTACTTC	CASSAGTSRRETQYF
-	-	TRBJ2-7	TRBV18	TGTGCCAGCTCACGTAGTTATGGGTACGAGCAGTACTTC	CASSRSYGYEQYF
TRBD2	-	TRBJ2-1	TRBV2	TGTGCCAGCAGTGAGGTGAGACTAGCGGGAGAGGGACTTGAGCAGTTCTTC	CASSEVRLAGEGLEQFF
TRBD1	once	TRBJ1-1	TRBV28	TGTGCCAGCAGTCCAAGGAAGGGGGCAATCACTGAAGCTTTCTTT	CASSPRKGAITEAFF
-	-	TRBJ2-7	TRBV1	TGCACCAGCAGTTTCCCCTTAGATCCCCTCCAACAGTACTTC	CTSSFPLDPLQQYF
-	-	TRBJ1-5	TRBV28	TGTGCCAGCAGGGTAAGGACAATATCACAGCCCCAGCATTTT	CASRVRTISQPQHF
TRBD1	-	TRBJ2-7	TRBV4-1	TGCGCCAGCAGCCGCCGGACAGGGAACTACGAGCAGTACTTC	CASSRRTGNYEQYF
-	-	TRBJ1-2	TRBV6-5	TGTGCCAGCAGTTACGCTGGAGCTGGTGGCTACACCTTC	CASSYAGAGGYTF
TRBD2	-	TRBJ2-2	TRBV27	TGTGCCAGCAGTTTAGAGACTAGCGGGAACACCGGGGAGCTGTTTTTT	CASSLETSGNTGELFF
TRBD2	-	TRBJ2-1	TRBV4-2	TGTGCCAGCAGCCAAACTGCCGGGACTAGCGGGAGGTATAATGAGCAGTTCTTC	CASSQTAGTSGRYNEQFF
-	once	TRBJ2-7	TRBV28	TGTGCCAGCAGACCCCCACTAAGCTACGAGCAGTACTTC	CASRPPLSYEQYF
-	-	TRBJ2-1	TRBV18	TGTGCCAGCTCAACCGGGATTAGAGACAATGAGCAGTTCTTC	CASSTGIRDNEQFF
-	-	TRBJ2-6	TRBV29-1	TGCAGCGTTGGGGGAAGAGGTCCTACTGGGGCCAACGTCCTGACTTTC	CSVGGRGPTGANVLTF
TRBD2	-	TRBJ2-5	TRBV11-3	TGTGCCAGCAGCTTAGGCCCCGGGACTACCCCAACACAAGAGACCCAGTACTTC	CASSLGPGTTPTQETQYF
TRBD1	-	TRBJ2-2	TRBV6-1	TGTGCCAGCAGTGCCCGGACAGGGGGTCCTTCCGGGGAGCTGTTTTTT	CASSARTGGPSGELFF
TRBD2	-	TRBJ2-5	TRBV30	TGTGCCTGGACCAAGCGGGGGTCCCAAGAGACCCAGTACTTC	CAWTKRGSQETQYF
TRBD2	once	TRBJ2-5	TRBV7-9	TGTGCCAGCAGCCCCTCGGGAGGGCGAGAGACCCAGTACTTC	CASSPSGGRETQYF
-	-	TRBJ1-5	TRBV5-5	TGTGCCATACGGGACAATAACTCTAGCAATCAGCCCCAGCATTTT	CAIRDNNSSNQPQHF
-	once	TRBJ2-7	TRBV30	TGTGCCTGGAACCCCTCGGGGATCGAGCAGTACTTC	CAWNPSGIEQYF
-	once	TRBJ2-6	TRBV10-3	TGTGCCATTCTAGCTTCGGGGGCCAACGTCCTGACTTTC	CAILASGANVLTF
-	-	TRBJ1-1	TRBV7-2	TGTGCCAGCAGCAGAGAGGTCTCGAACACTGAAGCTTTCTTT	CASSREVSNTEAFF
-	-	TRBJ2-3	TRBV7-9	TGTGCCAGCAGCTTAGTTAGGGGCGGGGATACGCAGTATTTT	CASSLVRGGDTQYF
-	-	TRBJ2-6	TRBV27	TGTGCCAGCCACAGGGCCGGGGCCAACGTCCTGACTTTC	CASHRAGANVLTF
-	-	TRBJ2-5	TRBV6-1	TGTGCCAGCAGTCGGTCTGGGATGGAGACCCAGTACTTC	CASSRSGMETQYF
-	-	TRBJ2-5	TRBV11-3	TGTGCCAGCAGCTTAGTTGGGCTTGGGACCCAGTACTTC	CASSLVGLGTQYF
-	-	TRBJ2-1	TRBV11-3	TGTGCCAGCAGCTCCCTCCGAGCCAATGAGCAGTTCTTC	CASSSLRANEQFF
-	-	TRBJ1-1	TRBV28	TGTGCCAGCACCCTGTTCGGCGGAACTGAAGCTTTCTTT	CASTLFGGTEAFF
TRBD1	-	TRBJ2-1	TRBV4-3	TGCGCCAGCAGCCCCCGGACAGGGGGTGTCGAGCAGTTCTTC	CASSPRTGGVEQFF